Below, one T cell receptor beta chain is given with its context. As yet, its antigen is unknown. This table comes from immunoSEQ multiplex PCR, and its TCRdb copy is limited to in-frame clones, with some not included. The table records approximately 30,000 clones, roughly 80% of them present only once. This sample was taken from a study of follicular helper T cells after annual influenza vaccination. Deletions cut 5 bases from V and 7 bases from J, with 23 bases between. CDR3 length: 16 residues. Germline CDR1 reads SGHTA; CDR2 reads FQGNSA. As for time point: 2014-2015 season, pre-vaccination. Findings and limits, study-wide: Each annual vaccination recalled recurring oligoclonal ICOS+CD38+ cTfh clonotypes.

Sample: CXCR5+ CD38- circulating T follicular helper cells from blood, taken on the day of influenza vaccination. Subset: circulating Tfh, non-naive CD4+CXCR5+PD-1+ (ICOS+CD38+ or ICOS-CD38-). This receptor was identified in an adult who received the influenza vaccine. The rearrangement joins TRBV7-2 to TRBJ2-5; D possibly corresponds to TRBD1 (7 bases). DNA of the CDR3: TGTGCCAGCAGCCCCTCCGGGACAGCCTTGGGAGGGACCCAGTACTTC. As protein: CASSPSGTALGGTQYF.